The 27 T cell receptor beta chains below all came from one sample that was sequenced in a study of shared clonotypes between healthy human individuals. Method: immunoSEQ multiplex PCR; TCRdb's copy keeps in-frame clones and lacks some. The sample carries roughly 1.4 million clones, 98% recorded once. Sequencing was carried out using naive CD4+ T cells sorted from blood. As for subset: CD45RA+ positively selected. These TCRs come from a man younger than 45 in good health.

The chain couples TRBV7-9 to TRBJ2-7; TRBD1 aligns across 9 bases. CDR1 is SEHNR, CDR2 FQNEAQ, per germline (reference sequence). The ends lost 7 bases at V and 4 bases at J; junction bases unmatched: 14. The CDR3 has 16 residues. As DNA, the CDR3 is TGTGCCAGCACCCCTTTTGGGGGACAGGGTCCGTACGAGCAGTACTTC. Translating it yields CASTPFGGQGPYEQYF.

The genes are TRBV28 and TRBJ2-7, with D possibly being TRBD2 (5 bases). Germline CDR1 reads MDHEN; CDR2 reads SYDVKM. The CDR3 extends over 13 amino acids. V lost 5 bases and J 2 bases, leaving 10 bases between the germline ends. The CDR3 protein is CASSPSRAYEQYF. In DNA, the CDR3 is TGTGCCAGCAGTCCTAGCAGAGCCTACGAGCAGTACTTC.

V is TRBV29-1 and J is TRBJ2-1; D gene ambiguous. This CDR3 region has 12 residues. Germline assignment: CDR1 SQVTM and CDR2 ANQGSEA. V lost 3 bases and J lost 5, with 8 bases in between. In DNA, the CDR3 is TGCAGCGTTGATGCGTCCCACAATGAGCAGTTCTTC. Protein: CSVDASHNEQFF.

The V call is TRBV7-3, the J call TRBJ2-2; D is uncertain. Deletions cut 2 bases from V and 1 base from J, with 5 bases between. This CDR3 has 14 amino acids. Germline CDR1 SGHTA, CDR2 FQGTGA. DNA for the CDR3: TGTGCCAGCAGCTTACTGGTGAACACCGGGGAGCTGTTTTTT. It translates to CASSLLVNTGELFF.

The J gene is TRBJ1-2, the V gene TRBV29-1; 8 bases match TRBD1. Unmatched junction bases numbered 5, after V lost 6 bases and J lost 5 bases. From germline, CDR1 is SQVTM and CDR2 ANQGSEA. The length of the CDR3 is 12 residues. CDR3 DNA: TGCAGCGTCGCAGGGGGCGGGTATGGCTACACCTTC. Its translation: CSVAGGGYGYTF.

The V gene is TRBV28, the J gene TRBJ1-2, with 12 bases matching TRBD1. Germline V CDR1 and CDR2: MDHEN, SYDVKM. The V segment lost 4 bases and the J segment 4 bases; nucleotides outside the gene matches: 19. This CDR3 region has 20 residues. For the CDR3, the DNA is TGTGCCAGCAGTTCCCCGTCGGGACAGGGGGCCCCGCTTCGTAGCTATGGCTACACCTTC. Translated: CASSSPSGQGAPLRSYGYTF.

The chain links TRBV7-2 to TRBJ2-1, with D possibly matching TRBD1 (6 bases). The germline V gene encodes CDR1 SGHTA and CDR2 FQGNSA. This CDR3 is 16 amino acids long. The ends were cut back, 5 bases at V and 2 bases at J, with 16 bases in the middle. The CDR3 bases are TGTGCCAGCAGCGCCTCGAGGGGGATCCCCTACAATGAGCAGTTCTTC. This codes for CASSASRGIPYNEQFF.

The V gene is TRBV19, the J gene TRBJ2-5; 9 nucleotides align to TRBD1. The V gene end was trimmed by 7 bases and the J gene end by 13 bases; junction bases not matched to a gene: 7. Germline CDR1 and CDR2: LNHDA and SQIVND (reference sequence). The CDR3 extends over 11 amino acids. In nucleotides, the CDR3 is TGTGCCAGTACCGGGACAGGGCTTCTGTACTTC. Protein: CASTGTGLLYF.

This chain's CDR3 is CASSARRGMGTEAFF. The CDR3 DNA reads TGTGCCAGCAGCGCCCGTAGGGGGATGGGCACTGAAGCTTTCTTT. The chain combines TRBV9 with TRBJ1-1; TRBD1 might be the D (6 bases). From germline, CDR1 is SGDLS and CDR2 YYNGEE. V was clipped by 3 bases and J by 4 bases, with 16 bases between them. The length of the CDR3 is 15 residues.

This chain connects TRBV9 to TRBJ2-1; D is undetermined. Germline V CDR1 and CDR2: SGDLS, YYNGEE. CDR3 length: 13 residues. Trimming removed 3 bases at V and 3 bases at J, with 7 bases between. Here the CDR3 reads CASSEDLYNEQFF. CDR3 DNA: TGTGCCAGCAGCGAAGACCTCTACAATGAGCAGTTCTTC. Drawing the rest from reference TRBV9 and TRBJ2-1, the complete variable domain is DSGVTQTPKHLITATGQRVTLRCSPRSGDLSVYWYQQSLDQGLQFLIQYYNGEERAKGNILERFSAQQFPDLHSELNLSSLELGDSALYFCASSEDLYNEQFFGPGTRLTVL.

V usage is TRBV7-9 and J usage is TRBJ2-3, with a possible D match to TRBD2 (6 bases). Trimming removed 5 bases at V and 6 bases at J, with 18 bases between. Germline-derived CDR1 and CDR2 are SEHNR and FQNEAQ (reference sequence). The length of the CDR3 is 15 residues. The CDR3: CASSPGTLPRDTQYF. The CDR3 DNA sequence: TGTGCCAGCAGCCCCGGGACTTTACCAAGGGATACGCAGTATTTT.

The chain carries TRBV2 and TRBJ1-5, with 11 positions matching TRBD1. Unmatched junction bases numbered 6, after V lost 5 bases and J lost 6 bases. CDR1 is SNHLY, CDR2 FYNNEI, per germline. The CDR3 is made up of 15 amino acids. CDR3 bases: TGTGCCAGCAGTCAAGGACAGGGGGCCGGTCAGCCCCAGCATTTT. Protein sequence: CASSQGQGAGQPQHF.

With regard to this clone: Within the sample, other DNA sequences also encode this same CDR3. The chain couples TRBV5-4 to TRBJ2-7; 8 bases fit TRBD1. Germline V gene lookup returns CDR1 SGHNT and CDR2 YYREEE (reference sequence). V shed 0 bases and J 0 bases; nucleotides not matched to a gene: 5. CDR3 length equals 16 residues. Here the CDR3 reads CASSLAGTGLSYEQYF. The CDR3 region has the DNA TGTGCCAGCAGCTTGGCCGGGACAGGACTCTCCTACGAGCAGTACTTC. The variable domain in full, completed from reference TRBV5-4 and TRBJ2-7, reads ETGVTQSPTHLIKTRGQQVTLRCSSQSGHNTVSWYQQALGQGPQFIFQYYREEENGRGNFPPRFSGLQFPNYSSELNVNALELDDSALYLCASSLAGTGLSYEQYFGPGTRLTVT.

The rearrangement joins TRBV19 to TRBJ2-4; TRBD1 agrees at 7 bases. Germline V gives CDR1 LNHDA, CDR2 SQIVND (reference sequence). J gave up 0 bases and V 5 bases, and 4 bases lay outside the gene matches. The CDR3 is 15 residues long. The CDR3 loop reads CASSFRQGAKNIQYF. The CDR3 bases are TGTGCCAGTAGTTTCCGACAGGGAGCCAAAAACATTCAGTACTTC.

The V call is TRBV28, the J call TRBJ1-4; TRBD1 is a possible D gene (6 bases). The CDR3 loop spans 17 amino acids. The germline CDR1 and CDR2 sequences are MDHEN and SYDVKM. Trimming shortened V by 5 bases and J by 0 bases, and 16 bases separated the two germline ends. CDR3 nucleotides: TGTGCCAGCAGTCCAACGACAGGACGTGCAACTAATGAAAAACTGTTTTTT. Its translation: CASSPTTGRATNEKLFF.

In this sample, this clone turned up once. The chain is built from TRBV27 and TRBJ2-2, with 8 positions matching TRBD1. CDR1 is MNHEY and CDR2 is SMNVEV in the germline V gene (reference sequence). The trim removed 4 bases at V and 2 bases at J, leaving 6 bases unmatched. The CDR3 is 16 amino acids. The CDR3 spells CASSSPTGANTGELFF. The CDR3, as DNA: TGTGCCAGCAGTTCCCCGACAGGGGCAAACACCGGGGAGCTGTTTTTT.

This chain uses TRBV28 with TRBJ1-1; D not certain. This CDR3 is 14 amino acids long. Trimming took off 2 bases at V and 1 base at J, with 8 bases between the two ends. CDR1 is MDHEN, CDR2 SYDVKM, per germline. CDR3 in amino acids: CASSLRLGNTEAFF. Here the CDR3 DNA reads TGTGCCAGCAGTTTACGGTTGGGGAACACTGAAGCTTTCTTT. Complete variable domain (other parts from reference TRBV28 and TRBJ1-1): DVKVTQSSRYLVKRTGEKVFLECVQDMDHENMFWYRQDPGLGLRLIYFSYDVKMKEKGDIPEGYSVSREKKERFSLILESASTNQTSMYLCASSLRLGNTEAFFGQGTRLTVV.

The gene calls are TRBV2 and TRBJ2-1; 7 bases match TRBD2. Germline-derived CDR1 and CDR2 are SNHLY and FYNNEI. J was trimmed by 7 bases and V by 6 bases; bases with no gene match: 6. CDR3 length: 13 residues. This chain's CDR3 is CASSYEGGNEQFF. DNA for the CDR3: TGTGCCAGCAGCTACGAGGGAGGGAATGAGCAGTTCTTC.

Remarks on this clone: Other DNA sequences in this sample translate to the same CDR3. V and J are TRBV7-9 and TRBJ1-5; no definite D call. This CDR3 has 11 amino acids. Trimming took off 2 bases at V and 13 bases at J, with 9 bases between the two ends. The germline V gene encodes CDR1 SEHNR and CDR2 FQNEAQ (reference sequence). CDR3 loop: CASSLSGPQHF. CDR3 nucleotide sequence: TGTGCCAGCAGCTTATCAGGTCCGCAGCATTTT.

V usage is TRBV18 and J usage is TRBJ2-1; 9 bases align to TRBD2. The CDR3 is 15 amino acids. Germline-derived CDR1 and CDR2 are KGHSH and LQKENI. V shed 1 base and J 6 bases; nucleotides not matched to a gene: 4. CDR3 in DNA: TGTGCCAGCTCACCACGGGGACTAGCCGCCAATGAGCAGTTCTTC. Amino acid sequence: CASSPRGLAANEQFF.

V gene TRBV28 combines with J gene TRBJ2-7; D is possibly TRBD2 (6 bases). The germline V gene has CDR1 MDHEN and CDR2 SYDVKM. V dropped 7 bases and J dropped 3 bases, with 13 bases sitting between them. The CDR3 contains 13 residues. DNA of the CDR3: TGTGCCAGCACCGGGACTCCCGTCTACGAGCAGTACTTC. This encodes CASTGTPVYEQYF. The full variable domain, its missing parts supplied by reference TRBV28 and TRBJ2-7, is DVKVTQSSRYLVKRTGEKVFLECVQDMDHENMFWYRQDPGLGLRLIYFSYDVKMKEKGDIPEGYSVSREKKERFSLILESASTNQTSMYLCASTGTPVYEQYFGPGTRLTVT.

This rearrangement joins TRBV5-8 to TRBJ2-3; the match to TRBD2 covers 9 bases. CDR1 is SGHTS, CDR2 YDEGEE, per germline. Germline trimming cut 4 bases from V and 2 bases from J; bases unmatched to any gene: 11. The CDR3 contains 17 residues. The CDR3 reads CASSLRVAGANTDTQYF. The CDR3 DNA reads TGTGCCAGCAGCCTGAGAGTAGCGGGAGCCAACACAGATACGCAGTATTTT.

V usage is TRBV18 and J usage is TRBJ2-3, with D tentatively TRBD2 (6 bases). Germline loops: CDR1 KGHSH, CDR2 LQKENI. This CDR3 has 15 residues. V was cut by 3 bases and J by 2 bases, with 12 bases left in between. CDR3 bases: TGTGCCAGCTCACCTGCGCCGGGAGACACAGATACGCAGTATTTT. As protein: CASSPAPGDTDTQYF.

This clone was counted between two and nine times. This CDR3 is also generated by other DNA sequences in the sample. The J gene is TRBJ2-3, the V gene TRBV7-6, with 8 bases aligning to TRBD2. The CDR3 extends over 15 amino acids. Germline values: CDR1 SGHVS, CDR2 FNYEAQ. Trimming removed 1 base from V and 2 bases from J; junction bases left unmatched: 2. The DNA for the CDR3 is TGTGCCAGCAGCTTAGGGACTAGCTACACAGATACGCAGTATTTT. This translates into CASSLGTSYTDTQYF.

This chain joins TRBV15 and TRBJ2-7, with a tentative D call TRBD2 (5 bases). The CDR3 length is 15 residues. CDR1 and CDR2 from the germline V gene are LNHNV and YYDKDF (reference sequence). Trimming took off 1 base at V and 1 base at J, with 11 bases between the two ends. The CDR3 here is CATSRGPPGSYEQYF. For the CDR3, the DNA is TGTGCCACCAGCAGAGGCCCCCCGGGGTCCTACGAGCAGTACTTC. Full variable domain (rest looked up from reference TRBV15 and TRBJ2-7): DAMVIQNPRYQVTQFGKPVTLSCSQTLNHNVMYWYQQKSSQAPKLLFHYYDKDFNNEADTPDNFQSRRPNTSFCFLDIRSPGLGDTAMYLCATSRGPPGSYEQYFGPGTRLTVT.

V gene TRBV27 combines with J gene TRBJ2-5; possibly TRBD1 for D (6 bases). V dropped 2 bases and J dropped 9 bases, with 19 bases sitting between them. CDR1 and CDR2 (germline): MNHEY, SMNVEV (reference sequence). The length of the CDR3 is 15 residues. This CDR3 reads CASSLIGTRSRAQYF. In DNA form, the CDR3 reads TGTGCCAGCAGTTTAATTGGGACACGCAGTCGCGCCCAGTACTTC.

The J gene is TRBJ2-3, the V gene TRBV7-7; D not certain. The V and J ends lost 1 base and 0 bases respectively, with 2 bases between them. This CDR3 contains 13 residues. From germline, CDR1 is SSHAT and CDR2 FNYEAQ (reference sequence). The CDR3: CASSLVSTDTQYF. Here the CDR3 DNA reads TGTGCCAGCAGCTTAGTGAGCACAGATACGCAGTATTTT.